A single sample gave rise to the 15 T cell receptor beta chains below, sequenced in a study of cytomegalovirus exposure and HLA in healthy donors. Vbeta (60) and Jbeta (13) primers were used in the PCR. Produced via immunoSEQ multiplex PCR; TCRdb's table is partial and in-frame only. This sample yields about 98,000 clones, of which about two thirds are seen a single time; 1.2% belongs to the top ten. The sequenced sample consisted of PBMCs. These receptors originate from a female donor in good health and CMV-seronegative.

The chain carries TRBV11-2 and TRBJ2-2, with D maybe TRBD1 (5 bases). The CDR3 contains 17 residues. The V end was cut by 0 bases, the J end by 0 bases, with 11 bases between. CDR1 and CDR2 (germline): SGHAT, FQNNGV. CDR3 region: CASSLELDSSNTGELFF. In nucleotides, the CDR3 is TGTGCCAGCAGCTTAGAGCTTGACAGTTCGAACACCGGGGAGCTGTTTTTT.

The chain joins TRBV18 to TRBJ1-4; the match to TRBD1 covers 7 bases. Germline-derived CDR1 and CDR2 are KGHSH and LQKENI. The CDR3 is 15 residues long. V trimming: 4 bases; J trimming: 8 bases; junction bases outside the gene matches: 10. The CDR3 coding sequence is TGTGCCAGCTCACGAGTTGGTGCAGGGGGAGAAAAACTGTTTTTT. This codes for CASSRVGAGGEKLFF. The full variable domain, rest sourced from reference TRBV18 and TRBJ1-4, is NAGVMQNPRHLVRRRGQEARLRCSPMKGHSHVYWYRQLPEEGLKFMVYLQKENIIDESGMPKERFSAEFPKEGPSILRIQQVVRGDSAAYFCASSRVGAGGEKLFFGSGTQLSVL.

The chain links TRBV27 to TRBJ1-2; D is perhaps TRBD1 (5 bases). Germline V lookup: CDR1 MNHEY, CDR2 SMNVEV (reference sequence). V was trimmed by 5 bases and J by 3 bases, leaving 16 bases between them. This CDR3 is built from 15 residues. Here the CDR3 reads CASSPLIGRDYGYTF. CDR3 bases: TGTGCCAGCAGTCCCCTTATCGGCAGGGACTATGGCTACACCTTC.

The V call is TRBV6-5, the J call TRBJ2-1, with D tentatively TRBD2 (6 bases). CDR3 length equals 16 residues. Germline V gene lookup returns CDR1 MNHEY and CDR2 SVGAGI. V was cut by 0 bases and J by 8 bases, with 17 bases left in between. CDR3 sequence reads: CASSYSRRGRIDEQFF. Written as DNA, the CDR3 is TGTGCCAGCAGTTACTCGAGGAGGGGCCGCATCGATGAGCAGTTCTTC.

This sequence joins TRBV30 and TRBJ1-1; D not resolved. Trimming cost V 3 bases and J 0 bases, with 8 bases left between them. The CDR3 contains 13 residues. In germline, CDR1 is GTSNPN, CDR2 SVGIG (reference sequence). The CDR3 DNA sequence: TGTGCCTGGAGCGTGGGCCTGAACACTGAAGCTTTCTTT. Its translation: CAWSVGLNTEAFF.

The chain recombines TRBV29-1 with TRBJ2-1; 11 positions match TRBD2. V lost 5 bases to trimming and J lost 5 bases; unmatched junction nucleotides: 20. Germline V gene lookup returns CDR1 SQVTM and CDR2 ANQGSEA. The CDR3 covers 19 residues. The CDR3 DNA is TGCAGCGTTACCGGGACTAGCGGCCTTCAAGGCTTCCGTGACAATGAGCAGTTCTTC. It yields the protein CSVTGTSGLQGFRDNEQFF.

The chain is built from TRBV19 and TRBJ1-5, with TRBD1 matching over 9 bases. Germline CDR1 and CDR2: LNHDA and SQIVND (reference sequence). The V gene end was trimmed by 5 bases and the J gene end by 3 bases; junction bases not matched to a gene: 8. This CDR3 contains 16 residues. This chain's CDR3 is CASSPAQGATNQPQHF. Written as DNA, the CDR3 is TGTGCCAGTAGTCCAGCACAGGGGGCTACCAATCAGCCCCAGCATTTT.

The J gene is TRBJ2-7, the V gene TRBV9; 9 bases align to TRBD2. CDR3 size: 14 residues. With 0 bases clipped from V and 5 bases from J, the junction kept 3 bases outside the gene matches. Germline V gene sequence: CDR1 SGDLS, CDR2 YYNGEE. CDR3 nucleotide sequence: TGTGCCAGCAGCGTAGGGACTAGCGTCCACGAGCAGTACTTC. This encodes CASSVGTSVHEQYF.

The chain links TRBV10-2 to TRBJ2-1, with D maybe TRBD2 (5 bases). The CDR3 spans 15 residues. The V gene's germline CDR1 is WSHSY and CDR2 SAAADI. With 8 bases removed from V and 0 bases from J, the gap between germline ends came to 14 bases. CDR3 nucleotide sequence: TGCGCCAGCTTAGGCACTAGGAGCTCCTACAATGAGCAGTTCTTC. Translation: CASLGTRSSYNEQFF.

This clone was observed a few times. The chain has TRBV6-1 and TRBJ1-6, with 7 bases fitting TRBD1. The CDR3 covers 16 residues. Trimming removed 0 bases from V and 10 bases from J; junction bases left unmatched: 9. CDR1 MNHNS and CDR2 SASEGT come from the germline V gene. CDR3 nucleotide sequence: TGTGCCAGCAGTGAAGCGATCGGGCAGGGGGGATCACCCCTCCACTTT. This translates into CASSEAIGQGGSPLHF.

The chain combines TRBV13 with TRBJ1-2; weak D call: TRBD1 (6 bases). V was trimmed by 5 bases and J by 3 bases, leaving 13 bases between them. The CDR3 consists of 14 residues. CDR1 and CDR2 from the germline V gene are PRHDT and FYEKMQ (reference sequence). CDR3 residues: CASSLTGDYYGYTF. The CDR3 coding sequence is TGTGCCAGCAGCCTGACAGGAGATTACTATGGCTACACCTTC.

There are a few counts of this clone. The rearrangement joins TRBV7-3 to TRBJ2-5; 10 nucleotides line up with TRBD2. The germline V gene encodes CDR1 SGHTA and CDR2 FQGTGA. The CDR3 sequence is 15 residues long. The junction had 4 bases not matched to a gene; V was cut back by 5 bases and J by 1 base. CDR3 nucleotide sequence: TGTGCCAGCAGCGCGACTAGCGGGTCCCAAGAGACCCAGTACTTC. It specifies CASSATSGSQETQYF.

This CDR3 reads CASSLALSGGANVLTF. Written as DNA, the CDR3 is TGTGCCAGCAGCTTGGCCTTAAGTGGCGGGGCCAACGTCCTGACTTTC. The chain combines TRBV5-4 with TRBJ2-6; no clear D. This CDR3 contains 16 residues. Germline V lookup: CDR1 SGHNT, CDR2 YYREEE (reference sequence). V lost 0 bases, J lost 4 bases, and 11 bases lay in between.

The CDR3 DNA follows: TGCGCCAGCAGCCAAGCCGTGAACTATGGCTACACCTTC. Translating gives CASSQAVNYGYTF. This chain joins TRBV4-1 and TRBJ1-2; D not certain. V was pared by 1 base and J by 2 bases, with 5 bases between. The CDR3 runs to 13 residues. Per the germline V gene, CDR1 is MGHRA and CDR2 is YSYEKL.

The chain uses TRBV10-3 and TRBJ2-2; 13 bases fit TRBD2. The J segment lost 7 bases and the V segment lost 6 bases, leaving 14 bases of the junction unmatched. The CDR3 is made up of 18 amino acids. CDR1 and CDR2 (germline): ENHRY, SYGVKD. CDR3 sequence: CAISEGRTSGSAIGELFF. The CDR3, as DNA: TGTGCCATCAGCGAAGGGAGGACTAGCGGGAGCGCGATCGGGGAGCTGTTTTTT.